This T cell receptor beta chain was captured in a study of vaccination and CD4 T cells after COVID-19. Findings and limits, study-wide: For SARS-CoV-2-reactive clonotypes, the median went from roughly 21 to 40, a nonsignificant increase.

Time point denoted: late sampling 161 to 241 days after vaccination in a few convalescent patients. Sample treatment: roughly ten-day PBMC culture with coronavirus spike peptide pools or control peptides (ViraFEST assay). Germline V gene lookup returns CDR1 MNHEY and CDR2 SVGEGT. Trimming took 5 bases from V and 6 from J, leaving 9 bases between them. The CDR3 sequence is 12 residues long. Researchers used the Oncomine TCR Beta short-read assay to sequence DNA from cultured CD4+ T cells. TCRdb independently ran MiXCR on the PCR reads; one entry per CDR3 protein. The sample holds nearly 25,000 distinct CDR3 sequences, 30% seen once. A note on this clonotype: Its antigen is undetermined.

The sequences come from CD4+ T cells from blood, cultured in vitro, collected about 7 months after SARS-CoV-2 vaccination. The TCR sequence derives from a human donor who had recovered from COVID-19. The rearrangement uses TRBV6-2 or TRBV6-3 and TRBJ2-3; no clear D gene. In nucleotides, the CDR3 is TGTGCCAGCAGTGGCGATGGGGATACGCAGTATTTT. Encoded protein: CASSGDGDTQYF.